Below are 20 T cell receptor beta chains sequenced from a single sample in a study of T cell responses to AZD1222 COVID-19 vaccine. Here immunoSEQ multiplex PCR was the method, and the copy in TCRdb shows in-frame clones only, minus some. In the table there are 90,000 to 120,000 clones, around 90% of which are singletons. Sequences were derived from peripheral blood, sampled 28 days after the second AZD1222 dose. The receptor set was obtained from an adult who received the AZD1222 COVID-19 vaccine.

Details on this clone: One junction end disagrees with the germline gene, perhaps due to a read error. V gene TRBV5-1 combines with J gene TRBJ1-1; maybe TRBD1 (5 bases). The germline gives CDR1 SGHRS, CDR2 YFSETQ. The CDR3 is 13 residues long. The DNA for the CDR3 is TGCGCCACCAGCCGGGGCGGGAACACTGAAGCTTTCTTT. It encodes CATSRGGNTEAFF.

This chain links TRBV11-2 with TRBJ1-1; 8 bases agree with TRBD1. Looked up from germline, CDR1 is SGHAT and CDR2 is FQNNGV. J lost 11 bases, V lost 4 bases, and 12 bases had no gene match. This CDR3 region has 14 residues. CDR3 DNA: TGTGCCAGCAGCTCCAACAGGGGGGGCCCCCAGGCTTTCTTT. Translation gives CASSSNRGGPQAFF.

The V call is TRBV11-2, the J call TRBJ2-1; no firm D call. V lost 1 base to trimming and J lost 3 bases, with 7 bases between them. Germline CDR1 SGHAT, CDR2 FQNNGV. The CDR3 is 14 amino acids. CDR3 in amino acids: CASSLVSRYNEQFF. In DNA form, the CDR3 reads TGTGCCAGCAGCTTAGTTAGCCGCTACAATGAGCAGTTCTTC.

The rearrangement joins TRBV21-1 to TRBJ2-1; the table's D call, TRBD2, has no DNA check behind it. TRBV21-1 is designated a pseudogene. The CDR3 runs to 16 residues. The CDR3 loop is CASSSLPGLAGFQQFF. The CDR3 DNA reads as TGTGCCAGCAGCAGCCTACCGGGACTAGCGGGGTTTCAGCAGTTCTTC.

The CDR3 nucleotides are TGTGCCAGCAGCTTAGACGGAAGTTATCAGCCCCAGCATTTT. Protein product: CASSLDGSYQPQHF. The V and J genes are TRBV7-8 and TRBJ1-5; the D is unclear. The V gene lost 1 base and the J gene lost 5 bases, with 9 bases spanning the gap. The CDR3 is 14 residues long. The germline CDR1 and CDR2 sequences are SGHVS and FQNEAQ.

This chain uses TRBV6-5 with TRBJ1-1; D perhaps matches TRBD1 (5 bases). This CDR3 spans 13 amino acids. The germline gives CDR1 MNHEY, CDR2 SVGAGI. V lost 5 bases and J lost 1, with 8 bases in between. DNA for the CDR3: TGTGCCAGCAGTCGAGACAGGAACACTGAAGCTTTCTTT. It encodes CASSRDRNTEAFF.

The chain combines TRBV18 with TRBJ1-1, with D perhaps matching TRBD1 (5 bases). CDR1 and CDR2 from the germline V gene are KGHSH and LQKENI. The CDR3 contains 15 residues. Trimming removed 2 bases from V and 5 bases from J, with 15 bases in between. CDR3 residues: CASSPSGTRWTEAFF. For the CDR3, the DNA is TGTGCCAGCTCACCATCCGGGACGAGGTGGACTGAAGCTTTCTTT.

The chain is built from TRBV4-1 and TRBJ2-3; D is undetermined. The V and J ends lost 0 bases and 2 bases respectively, with 6 bases between them. This CDR3 is 14 amino acids long. Germline CDR1 reads MGHRA; CDR2 reads YSYEKL. CDR3 in amino acids: CASSQEQFTDTQYF. CDR3 sequence (DNA): TGCGCCAGCAGCCAAGAACAGTTCACAGATACGCAGTATTTT.

The chain links TRBV5-1 to TRBJ2-1; 9 nucleotides match TRBD2. The length of the CDR3 is 16 residues. V lost 0 bases and J lost 7; bases outside the gene matches: 8. Germline values: CDR1 SGHRS, CDR2 YFSETQ. This CDR3 reads CASSLGLAASWNEQFF. CDR3 coding DNA: TGCGCCAGCAGCTTGGGACTAGCGGCGAGCTGGAATGAGCAGTTCTTC.

The chain recombines TRBV29-1 with TRBJ1-1; D not certain. Looked up from germline, CDR1 is SQVTM and CDR2 is ANQGSEA. The CDR3 length is 13 residues. The V end lost 6 bases, the J end lost 0 bases, and 11 bases lay between the germline ends. Here the CDR3 reads CSVGGILNTEAFF. The CDR3 coding sequence is TGCAGCGTAGGTGGAATATTGAACACTGAAGCTTTCTTT.

The chain joins TRBV5-5 to TRBJ1-2; D uncertain. The CDR3 is made up of 15 amino acids. The germline V gene encodes CDR1 SGHKS and CDR2 YYEKEE (reference sequence). V lost 3 bases, J lost 4 bases, and 16 bases lay in between. This CDR3 reads CASSSSGGLGYGYTF. In DNA form, the CDR3 reads TGTGCCAGCAGCTCTTCGGGAGGCTTAGGCTATGGCTACACCTTC.

The chain combines TRBV19 with TRBJ1-6; possible D gene TRBD1, 5 bases. Per the germline V gene, CDR1 is LNHDA and CDR2 is SQIVND (reference sequence). With 4 bases removed from V and 10 bases from J, the gap between germline ends came to 17 bases. The CDR3 sequence is 15 residues long. As DNA, the CDR3 is TGTGCCAGTAGTACCTTCCAGGGAGGAGGATCACCCCTCCACTTT. Translating it yields CASSTFQGGGSPLHF.

The chain uses TRBV28 and TRBJ2-7; D gene ambiguous. Trimming took 6 bases from V and 6 from J, leaving 9 bases between them. Germline V gene lookup returns CDR1 MDHEN and CDR2 SYDVKM. This CDR3 has 11 amino acids. The CDR3 sequence: CASRGRSEQYF. The CDR3 coding sequence is TGTGCCAGCAGGGGCCGTTCCGAGCAGTACTTC.

The chain combines TRBV6-5 with TRBJ2-7; D unclear. Per germline, CDR1 MNHEY and CDR2 SVGAGI. V was trimmed by 2 bases and J by 6 bases, leaving 14 bases between them. There are 14 residues in the CDR3. The CDR3 DNA is TGTGCCAGCAGTTACGACCTCGAGGATTCCGAGCAGTACTTC. Protein: CASSYDLEDSEQYF.

The CDR3 sequence: CASSIVPYSNQPQHF. The DNA of the CDR3 is TGTGCCAGTAGTATAGTCCCCTATAGCAATCAGCCCCAGCATTTT. The rearrangement joins TRBV19 to TRBJ1-5; unclear D gene. The germline V gene has CDR1 LNHDA and CDR2 SQIVND (reference sequence). V shed 1 base and J shed 0 bases, with 7 bases lying between them. CDR3 size: 15 residues.

J is TRBJ2-1 and V is TRBV5-6; D is unresolved. This CDR3 has 16 residues. V was clipped by 4 bases and J by 2 bases, with 16 bases between them. The germline gives CDR1 SGHDT, CDR2 YYEEEE. For the CDR3, the DNA is TGTGCCAGCAGCCCAATGACCCTTGGGGCCTACAATGAGCAGTTCTTC. Amino acids: CASSPMTLGAYNEQFF.

J is TRBJ2-1 and V is TRBV14, with D uncertain. The CDR3 has 14 residues. In germline, CDR1 is SGHDN, CDR2 FVKESK. The V end was cut by 1 base, the J end by 8 bases, with 12 bases between. DNA for the CDR3: TGTGCCAGCAGCCAAGGGGCTAGTCTGTATGAGCAGTTCTTC. This gives the protein CASSQGASLYEQFF.

CDR3 region: CASSRSGTLYNEQFF. For the CDR3, the DNA is TGCGCCAGCAGCAGGAGCGGGACCCTCTACAATGAGCAGTTCTTC. V gene TRBV5-1 combines with J gene TRBJ2-1, with TRBD2 matching 7 bases. Germline lookup yields CDR1 SGHRS and CDR2 YFSETQ. This CDR3 spans 15 amino acids. V was clipped by 4 bases and J by 3 bases; unmatched bases: 7.

The chain joins TRBV5-4 to TRBJ1-1; perhaps TRBD1 as D (5 bases). The CDR3 is made up of 14 amino acids. V shed 4 bases and J shed 1 base, with 11 bases lying between them. Germline lookup yields CDR1 SGHNT and CDR2 YYREEE (reference sequence). CDR3 nucleotide sequence: TGTGCCAGCAGCGCGGGACTCCAGAACACTGAAGCTTTCTTT. Protein product: CASSAGLQNTEAFF.

This chain links TRBV5-5 with TRBJ2-5; D remains unclear. Germline loops: CDR1 SGHKS, CDR2 YYEKEE (reference sequence). This CDR3 has 13 amino acids. V was pared by 2 bases and J by 4 bases, with 9 bases between. CDR3 nucleotides: TGTGCCAGCAGCTTCCCGGTTCCAGAGACCCAGTACTTC. Amino acids: CASSFPVPETQYF.